This T cell receptor beta chain emerged from a study of read filtering for tumor transcriptome and immune sequencing. The overall study: After DNase treatment, RNA was made into whole-transcriptome libraries. IR-seq gave about 4.05 to 11 million TCR reads per sample; RNA-seq gave about 75 to 1,400. Whole-study results and caveats: About 81.9% of IR-seq clonotypes had one read, totaling about 4% of reads; RNA-seq: about 69% and 49%. Even smaller IR-seq throughput identified most shared clonotypes.

Germline CDR1 WSHSY, CDR2 SAAADI. This CDR3 is 12 amino acids long. V lost 10 bases and J lost 2, with 11 bases in between. This library used roughly 430 ng RNA and molecular barcoded adaptors spanning alpha/delta and beta/gamma chains. One entry per CDR3 protein results from TCRdb running MiXCR on the reads. Of over 35,000 distinct CDR3 sequences listed, around 15% were seen once; the top ten hold approximately 31%. This clonotype was seen many times. What it binds is not known. Material: a population of CD138-negative cells sorted from bone marrow. The sequence was collected from a donor at least 40 years old with multiple myeloma. The chain carries TRBV10-2 and TRBJ2-5; D is perhaps TRBD1 (5 bases). Here the CDR3 reads CATLQGQETQYF. For the CDR3, the DNA is TGCGCCACTCTCCAGGGTCAAGAGACCCAGTACTTC.